This T cell receptor (beta chain) appears in the sequencing data of a study of T cells in Graves' hyperthyroidism and ophthalmopathy. Findings and caveats of the study: The blood repertoire included most of the expanded thyroid clonotypes above 0.001.

Researchers took RNA transcripts and amplified the TCR beta CDR3 regions from them. Carried out on the TCR CDR3, a first-round RT-PCR used the HTBI primer set. TCRdb re-called the multiplex PCR reads with MiXCR, one entry per CDR3 protein. The data contain tens of thousands of distinct CDR3 sequences, less than 45% of them singletons. The CDR3 covers 16 residues. Germline CDR1 MNHEY, CDR2 SMNVEV (reference sequence). V lost 5 bases, J lost 0 bases, and 16 bases lay in between. Investigators excluded patients with uncontrolled infection, other autoimmune disease, pregnancy or lactation. Diagnostic assessment was based on clinical symptoms, serum thyroxine and TRAb, thyroid ultrasound and orbital computed tomography. This clonotype was observed many times. The antigen remains undetermined.

The clonotype comes from a woman in her twenties or thirties with Graves' hyperthyroidism. This chain joins TRBV27 and TRBJ2-5; D perhaps matches TRBD1 (6 bases). The material sequenced was blood. The CDR3 bases are TGTGCCAGCAGTCCCCTCGTTGACAGGAACCAAGAGACCCAGTACTTC. Its translation: CASSPLVDRNQETQYF.